A selection of T cell receptor beta chains follows, all from one sample in a study of blood T cell repertoires in COVID-19. Profiling relied on immunoSEQ multiplex PCR, and the TCRdb table lists in-frame clones only, not all of them. The table lists approximately 210,000 clones, about 86% of them singletons. Sequencing input: PBMCs or T cells enriched from blood (not recorded which). The receptors here all came from a woman between 45 and 65 years old with acute COVID-19. The CDR3 runs from the conserved cysteine through the conserved F or W. A D gene is named only where the DNA matches it firmly. For some rows the clone size is stated as once, few or many, or as a class when expanded; others skip it.

>TRBJ2-5|TRBV27|NA|NA
TGTGCCACCTCCACAGGCCCCCCTCGGATGGAAGAGACCCAGTACTTC
CATSTGPPRMEETQYF
>TRBJ2-5|TRBV7-2|NA|TRBD2
TGTGCCAGCAGCTTACGGCGGGGGGATGGACAAGAGACCCAGTACTTC
CASSLRRGDGQETQYF
>TRBJ1-6|TRBV28|once|TRBD1
TGTGCCAGCAGACTCACCTCTCACAGGGGGGAACTTTCACCCCTCCACTTT
CASRLTSHRGELSPLHF
>TRBJ2-1|TRBV9|NA|TRBD2
TGTGCCAGCAGCCCTCGACTAGCGCACAGCTCCTACAATGAGCAGTTCTTC
CASSPRLAHSSYNEQFF
>TRBJ2-6|TRBV2|once|NA
TGTGCCAGCAGGACCCAGACTAGCTCTGGGGCCAACGTCCTGACTTTC
CASRTQTSSGANVLTF
>TRBJ1-2|TRBV11-2|NA|TRBD1
TGTGCCAGCAGCTTAACAGGGGGCGCCTTGGGCTACACCTTC
CASSLTGGALGYTF
>TRBJ1-2|TRBV10-3|NA|NA
TGTGCCATCAGTGTCTTGTCTGCGGGGGGCTACACCTTC
CAISVLSAGGYTF
>TRBJ2-7|TRBV6-2/TRBV6-3|NA|NA
TGTGCCAGCAGTCCAGGGGAAATGACCTACGAGCAGTACTTC
CASSPGEMTYEQYF
>TRBJ1-4|TRBV28|NA|NA
TGTGCCAGCAGTTTTCTTGGTGGGGGCGCAACTAATGAAAAACTGTTTTTT
CASSFLGGGATNEKLFF
>TRBJ2-7|TRBV20-1|NA|NA
TGCAGTGCTAGTAGCCCGGACTTGCGGACCTACGAGCAGTACTTC
CSASSPDLRTYEQYF
>TRBJ1-6|TRBV6-1|NA|NA
TGTGCCAGCAGTGAAGATAGCTCCTATAATTCACCCCTCCACTTT
CASSEDSSYNSPLHF
>TRBJ2-2|TRBV7-6|NA|NA
TGTGCCAGCAGCTTAGGAGGATTTGCCGGGGAGCTGTTTTTT
CASSLGGFAGELFF
>TRBJ2-7|TRBV5-1|few|TRBD1
TGCGCCAGCAGCTTGGACAGGGGGAACTACGAGCAGTACTTC
CASSLDRGNYEQYF
>TRBJ2-7|TRBV5-1|NA|NA
TGCGCCAGCAGCTTGTCACTAGCAAACGGCGAGCAGTACTTC
CASSLSLANGEQYF
>TRBJ1-1|TRBV12-3/TRBV12-4|NA|NA
TGTGCCAGCAGAGACAGAGGAGCTGAAGCTTTCTTT
CASRDRGAEAFF
>TRBJ1-5|TRBV5-6|many|TRBD1
TGTGCCAGCAGCAGGATACAGGGGGCAAAGGGCAATCAGCCCCAGCATTTT
CASSRIQGAKGNQPQHF
>TRBJ1-1|TRBV19|NA|TRBD1
TGTGCCAGTAGTATGCCCGATTGGTACAGGGGGGGAAACACTGAAGCTTTCTTT
CASSMPDWYRGGNTEAFF
>TRBJ2-3|TRBV28|few|TRBD2
TGTGCCAGCAGTTTAGCCCGCCCTACTAGCGGGGGGGCTGCAGATACGCAGTATTTT
CASSLARPTSGGAADTQYF
>TRBJ2-7|TRBV6-2/TRBV6-3|NA|NA
TGTGCCAGCAGTTACGGACAGTCACTCTACGAGCAGTACTTC
CASSYGQSLYEQYF
>TRBJ2-5|TRBV6-2/TRBV6-3|NA|TRBD2
TGTGCCAGCAGGCCTTCGGGGGGGGTTGGAGAGACCCAGTACTTC
CASRPSGGVGETQYF